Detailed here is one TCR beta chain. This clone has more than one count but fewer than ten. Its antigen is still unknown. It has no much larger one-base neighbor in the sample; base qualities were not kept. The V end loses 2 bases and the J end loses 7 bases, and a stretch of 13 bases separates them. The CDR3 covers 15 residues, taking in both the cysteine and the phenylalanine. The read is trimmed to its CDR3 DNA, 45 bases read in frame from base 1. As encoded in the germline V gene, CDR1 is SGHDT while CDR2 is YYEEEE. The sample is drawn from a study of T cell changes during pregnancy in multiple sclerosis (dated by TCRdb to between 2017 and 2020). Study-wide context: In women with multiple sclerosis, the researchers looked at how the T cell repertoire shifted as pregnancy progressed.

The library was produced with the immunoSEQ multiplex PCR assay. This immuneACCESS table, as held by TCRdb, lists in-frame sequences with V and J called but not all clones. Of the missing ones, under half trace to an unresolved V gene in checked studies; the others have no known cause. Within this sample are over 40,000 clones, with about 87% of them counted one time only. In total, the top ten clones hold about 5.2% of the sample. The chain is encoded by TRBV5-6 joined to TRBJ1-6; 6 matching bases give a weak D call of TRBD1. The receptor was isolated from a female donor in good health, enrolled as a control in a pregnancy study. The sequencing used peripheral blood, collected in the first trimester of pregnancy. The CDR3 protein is CASSFTGGNNSPLHF. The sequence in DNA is TGTGCCAGCAGCTTTACGGGGGGCAACAATTCACCCCTCCACTTT.